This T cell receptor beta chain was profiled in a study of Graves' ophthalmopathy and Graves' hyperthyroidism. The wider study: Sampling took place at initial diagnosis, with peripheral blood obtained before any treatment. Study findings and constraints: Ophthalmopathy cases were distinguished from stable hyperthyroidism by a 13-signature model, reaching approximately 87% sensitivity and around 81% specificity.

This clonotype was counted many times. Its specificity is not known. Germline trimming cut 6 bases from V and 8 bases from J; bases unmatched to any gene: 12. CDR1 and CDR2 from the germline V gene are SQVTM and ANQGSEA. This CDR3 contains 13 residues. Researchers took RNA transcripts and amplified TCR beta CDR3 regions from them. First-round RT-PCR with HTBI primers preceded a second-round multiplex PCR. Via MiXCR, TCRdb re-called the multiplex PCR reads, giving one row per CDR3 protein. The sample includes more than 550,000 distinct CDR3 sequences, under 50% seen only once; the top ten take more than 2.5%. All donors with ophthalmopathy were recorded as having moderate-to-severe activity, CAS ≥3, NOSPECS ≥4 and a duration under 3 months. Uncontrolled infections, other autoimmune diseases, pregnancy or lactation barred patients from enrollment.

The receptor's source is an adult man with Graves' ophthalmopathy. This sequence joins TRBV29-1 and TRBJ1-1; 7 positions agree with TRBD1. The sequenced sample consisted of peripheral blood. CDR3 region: CSVAGTAAAEAFF. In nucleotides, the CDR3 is TGCAGCGTAGCCGGGACAGCAGCGGCGGAAGCTTTCTTT. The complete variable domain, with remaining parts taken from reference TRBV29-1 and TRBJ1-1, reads SAVISQKPSRDICQRGTSLTIQCQVDSQVTMMFWYRQQPGQSLTLIATANQGSEATYESGFVIDKFPISRPNLTFSTLTVSNMSPEDSSIYLCSVAGTAAAEAFFGQGTRLTVV.